Below are 17 T cell receptor beta chains sequenced from a single sample in a study of shared clonotypes between healthy human individuals. Naivety among CD8 cells was defined by CD45RO negativity and positive CCR7 selection, thereby excluding terminally differentiated effector memory CD45RA+ cells. Generated by immunoSEQ multiplex PCR, the TCRdb table keeps only in-frame clones and is missing some. The profile shows roughly 2,000,000 clones, just under 95% of them singletons. The sequenced sample was naive CD8+ T cells sorted from blood. These receptors were collected from a man between 18 and 35 years old in good health.

This chain uses TRBV21-1 with TRBJ2-3; TRBD2 was called by the table and not checked on the DNA. TRBV21-1 is marked as a pseudogene. The CDR3 spans 13 residues. CDR3 DNA: TGTGCCAGCAGCAAAGACTCCATAGATACGCAGTATTTT. Residues: CASSKDSIDTQYF.

The chain couples TRBV4-1 to TRBJ1-2; D gene unclear. This CDR3 is built from 14 residues. Trimming shortened V by 0 bases and J by 7 bases, and 12 bases separated the two germline ends. Germline V gene lookup returns CDR1 MGHRA and CDR2 YSYEKL. The CDR3, as DNA: TGCGCCAGCAGCCAAGAGTATCTGGGAGGTGGCTACACCTTC. Its translation: CASSQEYLGGGYTF.

V gene TRBV5-5 combines with J gene TRBJ2-2, with D perhaps matching TRBD1 or TRBD2 (5 bases each). Trimming took 4 bases from V and 7 from J, leaving 11 bases between them. The CDR3 has 13 residues. CDR1 SGHKS and CDR2 YYEKEE come from the germline V gene (reference sequence). The CDR3 nucleotides are TGTGCCAGCAGCCCCTGGGGACGCGGGGAGCTGTTTTTT. Translation gives CASSPWGRGELFF.

This chain uses TRBV5-1 with TRBJ2-1; D is tentatively TRBD1 or TRBD2 (5 bases each). The CDR3 is 15 residues long. V gave up 0 bases and J gave up 6 bases, with 13 bases separating them. Germline lookup yields CDR1 SGHRS and CDR2 YFSETQ. CDR3 DNA sequence: TGCGCCAGCAGCTTGGCCTCCGGGACGGCCAATGAGCAGTTCTTC. Translation: CASSLASGTANEQFF.

On this clone: Distinct nucleotide sequences in the sample also encode this CDR3. The chain joins TRBV9 to TRBJ1-2; 7 positions agree with TRBD1. The length of the CDR3 is 13 residues. V shed 3 bases, J shed 3 bases, and the junction held 2 bases outside the gene matches. The germline CDR1 and CDR2 sequences are SGDLS and YYNGEE. CDR3 DNA sequence: TGTGCCAGCAGCGGGACAGGAGACTATGGCTACACCTTC. This gives the protein CASSGTGDYGYTF.

The chain employs TRBV27 and TRBJ2-7, with D unresolved. The CDR3 consists of 14 residues. Deletions cut 6 bases from V and 0 bases from J, with 12 bases between. CDR1 is MNHEY and CDR2 is SMNVEV in the germline V gene (reference sequence). The CDR3 reads CASRRLGGSYEQYF. In DNA, the CDR3 is TGTGCCAGCAGGCGACTCGGTGGCTCCTACGAGCAGTACTTC.

On this clone: Other DNA sequences within the sample encode an identical CDR3. The chain employs TRBV5-6 and TRBJ2-7, with a weak D call TRBD2 (5 bases). Germline V gives CDR1 SGHDT, CDR2 YYEEEE. Trimming took off 3 bases at V and 3 bases at J, with 7 bases between the two ends. The CDR3 sequence is 12 residues long. CDR3 in amino acids: CASSSGVYEQYF. The CDR3 nucleotides are TGTGCCAGCAGCTCCGGGGTCTACGAGCAGTACTTC.

The chain couples TRBV27 to TRBJ1-1; no firm D call. The CDR3 loop spans 13 amino acids. V was shortened by 2 bases and J by 5 bases, with 9 bases between the two germline ends. The germline CDR1 and CDR2 sequences are MNHEY and SMNVEV (reference sequence). This chain's CDR3 is CASSLAHGTEAFF. The CDR3 DNA reads TGTGCCAGCAGTTTAGCCCACGGGACTGAAGCTTTCTTT.

This rearrangement joins TRBV11-2 to TRBJ2-1; D not certain. Germline loops: CDR1 SGHAT, CDR2 FQNNGV. CDR3 size: 13 residues. Trimming took off 1 base at V and 6 bases at J, with 7 bases between the two ends. The CDR3 sequence: CASSLGGPNEQFF. DNA of the CDR3: TGTGCCAGCAGCTTAGGAGGCCCCAATGAGCAGTTCTTC.

The chain uses TRBV10-1 and TRBJ1-3; tentative D call: TRBD1 (5 bases). Trimming removed 4 bases from V and 1 base from J, with 14 bases in between. The CDR3 is 16 amino acids. Germline loops: CDR1 WNHNN, CDR2 SYGVQD (reference sequence). The CDR3 sequence is CASSGESEGSGNTIYF. The DNA of the CDR3 is TGCGCCAGCAGTGGGGAGTCCGAGGGGTCTGGAAACACCATATATTTT.

This chain uses TRBV7-9 with TRBJ2-2, with TRBD2 matching 14 bases. CDR1 SEHNR and CDR2 FQNEAQ come from the germline V gene (reference sequence). The CDR3 is 18 amino acids. V was pared by 4 bases and J by 3 bases, with 7 bases of the junction left unmatched. Here the CDR3 reads CASSSWTSGGHYTGELFF. Here the CDR3 DNA reads TGTGCCAGCAGCTCCTGGACTAGCGGGGGGCATTACACCGGGGAGCTGTTTTTT.

This clone came up once. This rearrangement joins TRBV7-2 to TRBJ2-7, with 9 nucleotides matching TRBD1. The CDR3 totals 13 residues. Unmatched junction bases numbered 3, after V lost 5 bases and J lost 4 bases. The V gene's germline CDR1 is SGHTA and CDR2 FQGNSA. The CDR3 is CASSRGTGYEQYF. CDR3 DNA sequence: TGTGCCAGCAGCCGCGGGACAGGGTACGAGCAGTACTTC.

The chain has TRBV9 and TRBJ2-2; D could derive from TRBD1 or TRBD2 (5 bases each). Germline V lookup: CDR1 SGDLS, CDR2 YYNGEE. This CDR3 contains 16 residues. V lost 6 bases and J lost 3, with 18 bases in between. Written as DNA, the CDR3 is TGTGCCAGCAACACAGCCCGGGACCAACACACCGGGGAGCTGTTTTTT. This gives the protein CASNTARDQHTGELFF. Together with reference TRBV9 and TRBJ2-2, the CDR3 gives the full variable domain: DSGVTQTPKHLITATGQRVTLRCSPRSGDLSVYWYQQSLDQGLQFLIQYYNGEERAKGNILERFSAQQFPDLHSELNLSSLELGDSALYFCASNTARDQHTGELFFGEGSRLTVL.

Note on this clone: Additional DNA sequences in this sample encode the identical CDR3. The chain has TRBV7-2 and TRBJ2-7; 11 bases match TRBD2. The CDR3 has 16 amino acids. Trimming took 0 bases from V and 1 from J; bases not matched to a gene: 2. CDR1 is SGHTA and CDR2 is FQGNSA in the germline V gene. The CDR3 protein is CASSLALAGGSYEQYF. Written as DNA, the CDR3 is TGTGCCAGCAGCTTAGCGCTAGCGGGAGGTTCCTACGAGCAGTACTTC.

On this clone: Other DNA sequences of this sample code for an identical CDR3. This chain joins TRBV13 and TRBJ2-1; D is ambiguous. Trimming removed 0 bases at V and 5 bases at J, with 5 bases between. The germline CDR1 and CDR2 sequences are PRHDT and FYEKMQ (reference sequence). The CDR3 totals 13 residues. CDR3 nucleotide sequence: TGTGCCAGCAGCTTAGGGCTCAACAATGAGCAGTTCTTC. Translation: CASSLGLNNEQFF.

V and J are TRBV6-6 and TRBJ1-5, with a tentative D call TRBD1 (5 bases). CDR3 size: 16 residues. Germline CDR1 is MNHNY and CDR2 is SVGAGI (reference sequence). V shed 7 bases and J shed 4 bases, with 20 bases lying between them. CDR3 DNA: TGTGCCAGCACCCAGGGATCCCAGGGCCGTAATCAGCCCCAGCATTTT. Protein sequence: CASTQGSQGRNQPQHF.

This chain links TRBV27 with TRBJ2-5; TRBD1 matches 8 bases. Germline values: CDR1 MNHEY, CDR2 SMNVEV (reference sequence). The CDR3 runs to 13 residues. Germline trimming cut 6 bases from V and 6 bases from J; bases unmatched to any gene: 6. CDR3: CASSPDRGQTQYF. As DNA, the CDR3 is TGTGCCAGCAGCCCCGACAGGGGACAGACCCAGTACTTC.